This T cell receptor (beta chain) was obtained from a study of blood T cells in healthy people across ages. Concerning this clonotype itself: Its matching antigen is unknown. An end of the junction does not agree with germline; a read error may underlie this.

In germline, CDR1 is SQVTM, CDR2 ANQGSEA. This CDR3 has 15 amino acids. Combining a sample-barcoded 5' primer with a J-beta primer mix, a second PCR ran for roughly 7 to 12 cycles. TCRdb itself ran the 5' RACE reads through MiXCR, one entry per CDR3 protein. The table has approximately 810,000 distinct CDR3 sequences, roughly 26% seen once; the top ten hold 17%. Findings of the study overall: Compared with aged donors, long-lived donors showed fewer expanded clones, suggesting selection. A strong correlation was seen between TCR beta diversity and naive T cell percentage.

Sequenced: blood. The chain recombines TRBV29-1 with TRBJ1-2; D is possibly TRBD1 (5 bases). This TCR came from a woman at least 80 years old in good health. CDR3 DNA sequence: TGCGGCGTTGAAGAGATGGGCAGGGAATACTATGGCTACACCTTC. Protein product: CGVEEMGREYYGYTF.